Each of the 16 T cell receptor beta chains below was sequenced from the same sample in a study of OX40 agonist ivuxolimab in advanced cancers. Profiling relied on immunoSEQ multiplex PCR, and the TCRdb table lists in-frame clones only, not all of them. This table has approximately 74,000 clones, 80% to 95% appearing once. Material: CD4+ or CD8+ T cells sorted from blood, obtained in a trial of the OX40 agonist ivuxolimab. Receptors originate from an adult with an advanced solid tumor such as melanoma, head and neck, liver or kidney cancer.

The rearrangement links TRBV7-2 to TRBJ2-3; 8 nucleotides match TRBD2. The CDR3 has 15 residues. V dropped 6 bases and J dropped 6; count of bases not matched to a gene: 11. Germline CDR1 SGHTA, CDR2 FQGNSA. The CDR3 DNA sequence: TGTGCCAGCAGGTTCGGACTAGCCGCTGGGGATACGCAGTATTTT. Translation: CASRFGLAAGDTQYF.

The CDR3 DNA is TGTGCCAGCAGCCCGCGGGCCCAAGAGACCCAGTACTTC. As protein: CASSPRAQETQYF. V is TRBV9 and J is TRBJ2-5, with D possibly TRBD2 on 5 matching bases. V lost 4 bases and J 1 base, leaving 8 bases between the germline ends. The CDR3 length is 13 residues. CDR1 is SGDLS, CDR2 YYNGEE, per germline. Drawing the rest from reference TRBV9 and TRBJ2-5, the complete variable domain is DSGVTQTPKHLITATGQRVTLRCSPRSGDLSVYWYQQSLDQGLQFLIQYYNGEERAKGNILERFSAQQFPDLHSELNLSSLELGDSALYFCASSPRAQETQYFGPGTRLLVL.

The gene calls are TRBV18 and TRBJ1-1; D gene ambiguous. In germline, CDR1 is KGHSH, CDR2 LQKENI. V was shortened by 4 bases and J by 1 base, with 16 bases between the two germline ends. The CDR3 extends over 16 amino acids. This CDR3 reads CASSLNLMVENTEAFF. CDR3 bases: TGTGCCAGCTCACTTAACCTCATGGTAGAGAACACTGAAGCTTTCTTT.

This chain links TRBV27 with TRBJ2-3; 7 bases are shared with TRBD2. Germline-derived CDR1 and CDR2 are MNHEY and SMNVEV (reference sequence). The CDR3 has 16 residues. Losses at the gene ends were 0 bases for V and 2 bases for J; bases not matched to a gene: 5. The CDR3 bases are TGTGCCAGCAGTTTATCCTCAGCGGGAATCACAGATACGCAGTATTTT. Its protein product is CASSLSSAGITDTQYF.

J is TRBJ2-1 and V is TRBV21-1. TRBV21-1 is labeled a pseudogene. The CDR3 covers 14 residues. CDR3 loop: CASRGRAGYNEQFF. CDR3 bases: TGTGCCAGCAGGGGTCGGGCAGGCTACAATGAGCAGTTCTTC.

The chain recombines TRBV7-8 with TRBJ2-5; D is unclear. The CDR3 covers 14 residues. Trimming left V 4 bases short and J 4 bases short, with 13 bases between. CDR1 and CDR2 from the germline V gene are SGHVS and FQNEAQ. In DNA form, the CDR3 reads TGTGCCAGCAGCTCCCGGTGGGGAACAGAGACCCAGTACTTC. This gives the protein CASSSRWGTETQYF.

The rearrangement uses TRBV30 and TRBJ2-7, with D perhaps matching TRBD2 (6 bases). Per the germline V gene, CDR1 is GTSNPN and CDR2 is SVGIG (reference sequence). This CDR3 spans 13 amino acids. The V end lost 1 base, the J end lost 4 bases, and 11 bases lay between the germline ends. CDR3 amino acids: CAWSAGLQYEQYF. The CDR3, as DNA: TGTGCCTGGAGTGCGGGACTTCAATACGAGCAGTACTTC.

The chain joins TRBV7-2 to TRBJ2-7; 9 bases map to TRBD2. V was pared by 1 base and J by 3 bases, with 4 bases of the junction left unmatched. This CDR3 contains 15 residues. Germline V lookup: CDR1 SGHTA, CDR2 FQGNSA. The CDR3 here is CASSLDSSGDYEQYF. DNA for the CDR3: TGTGCCAGCAGCTTAGATTCTAGCGGGGACTACGAGCAGTACTTC.

As DNA, the CDR3 is TGTGCCAGCAGCTTGGGATCGGGGGTGGCTAATGAAAAACTGTTTTTT. Its protein is CASSLGSGVANEKLFF. The rearrangement links TRBV5-4 to TRBJ1-4; possibly TRBD1 for D (5 bases). V gave up 0 bases and J gave up 3 bases, with 12 bases separating them. The CDR3 is 16 residues long. The germline V gene encodes CDR1 SGHNT and CDR2 YYREEE (reference sequence).

This chain joins TRBV28 and TRBJ2-3; D ambiguous. Germline V CDR1 and CDR2: MDHEN, SYDVKM. This CDR3 region has 14 residues. V lost 5 bases and J 4 bases, leaving 13 bases between the germline ends. CDR3 loop: CASSPWTGADTQYF. DNA for the CDR3: TGTGCCAGCAGTCCTTGGACCGGTGCAGATACGCAGTATTTT.

V is TRBV19 and J is TRBJ2-1; D not certain. The CDR3 runs 12 residues. V lost 11 bases to trimming and J lost 3 bases, with 11 bases between them. Per the germline V gene, CDR1 is LNHDA and CDR2 is SQIVND (reference sequence). The CDR3 DNA reads as TGTGCCTCCACAAATTACTACAATGAGCAGTTCTTC. This sequence encodes CASTNYYNEQFF.

The chain links TRBV11-3 to TRBJ2-5; 11 nucleotides align to TRBD2. V shed 8 bases and J 2 bases; nucleotides not matched to a gene: 7. CDR3 length equals 15 residues. Germline CDR1 SGHNT, CDR2 YENEEA. The CDR3 sequence is CASGIRTSGQETQYF. CDR3 nucleotides: TGTGCCAGCGGGATTCGGACTAGCGGGCAAGAGACCCAGTACTTC.

The genes are TRBV28 and TRBJ1-4, with D uncertain. Germline V gives CDR1 MDHEN, CDR2 SYDVKM. The CDR3 is 15 amino acids. V gave up 7 bases and J gave up 4 bases, with 16 bases separating them. DNA of the CDR3: TGTGCCAGCAATGTACGGGGAGCCTATAATGAAAAACTGTTTTTT. Its translation: CASNVRGAYNEKLFF.

The rearrangement links TRBV6-5 to TRBJ1-1, with D uncertain. In germline, CDR1 is MNHEY, CDR2 SVGAGI. This CDR3 spans 13 amino acids. V lost 6 bases, J lost 1 base, and 9 bases lay in between. The CDR3 spells CASSFTENTEAFF. CDR3 in DNA: TGTGCCAGCAGCTTCACAGAGAACACTGAAGCTTTCTTT.

The rearrangement uses TRBV7-2 and TRBJ1-2; D is uncertain. The CDR3 totals 14 residues. V lost 5 bases and J 7 bases, leaving 17 bases between the germline ends. Germline CDR1 SGHTA, CDR2 FQGNSA. CDR3 residues: CASSLNQVLGGYTF. CDR3 sequence (DNA): TGTGCCAGCAGCCTAAACCAGGTTCTCGGTGGCTACACCTTC. The whole variable domain, filled in from reference TRBV7-2 and TRBJ1-2, reads GAGVSQSPSNKVTEKGKDVELRCDPISGHTALYWYRQSLGQGLEFLIYFQGNSAPDKSGLPSDRFSAERTGGSVSTLTIQRTQQEDSAVYLCASSLNQVLGGYTFGSGTRLTVV.

This chain uses TRBV7-2 with TRBJ2-2; 13 bases map to TRBD2. The trim removed 5 bases at V and 1 base at J, leaving 7 bases unmatched. The germline V gene has CDR1 SGHTA and CDR2 FQGNSA. This CDR3 has 18 residues. CDR3 nucleotide sequence: TGTGCCAGCAGCCCAAACAGACTAGCGGGAGGGAACACCGGGGAGCTGTTTTTT. It is translated as CASSPNRLAGGNTGELFF.